Listed below are T cell receptor beta chains from one sample, sequenced in a study of blood T cells in healthy people across ages. From the 5' RACE reads, TCRdb called clonotypes with MiXCR, one entry per CDR3 protein. The data hold around 650,000 distinct CDR3 sequences, with 35% to 50% observed a single time. The sample was blood. Receptors originate from a man older than 75 in good health. Each CDR3 is given without its conserved first and last residue. D genes are given only for firm matches. Size values are once, few and many counts, or a class for expanded clones, and some rows have none.

CDR3 | V | size | J | D
ASSLARPPQGGSYNEQF | TRBV7-9 | . | TRBJ2-1 | .
ASSFLAEPNEQF | TRBV5-1 | . | TRBJ2-1 | TRBD2
SAAEQGSYNEQF | TRBV20-1 | . | TRBJ2-1 | .
ASSLDRAQQTQY | TRBV11-2 | . | TRBJ2-5 | .
ASSFRQGYGYT | TRBV27 | few | TRBJ1-2 | TRBD1
ASSQGDTYYEQY | TRBV4-1 | few | TRBJ2-7 | .
ASSPAGGLSYNEQF | TRBV5-4 | . | TRBJ2-1 | .
ASSEGGLAGGTDTQY | TRBV7-2 | . | TRBJ2-3 | TRBD2
AISPGQFYEQY | TRBV10-3 | few | TRBJ2-7 | TRBD1
ASSAKGTGAGDTQY | TRBV7-2 | many | TRBJ2-3 | TRBD1
ASSELALGEQY | TRBV25-1 | . | TRBJ2-5 | .
ASSLGAGPSYNEQF | TRBV7-9 | few | TRBJ2-1 | .
AWSAGVEGHIEQY | TRBV30 | . | TRBJ2-7 | .
ASSRDVAGNTDTQY | TRBV5-1 | . | TRBJ2-3 | .
SVEALQGGGEQF | TRBV29-1 | few | TRBJ2-1 | .
ASSRIYNEQF | TRBV7-2 | . | TRBJ2-1 | .
SPLWTGRTKNIQY | TRBV29-1 | . | TRBJ2-4 | TRBD1
ASSAGLAGGLEETQY | TRBV11-1 | few | TRBJ2-5 | TRBD2
ASSPRGDPRDDETQY | TRBV9 | . | TRBJ2-5 | .
ASSLIRPSSNPSTDTQY | TRBV18 | . | TRBJ2-3 | .
ASSYIRGSAYEQY | TRBV6-5 | . | TRBJ2-7 | .
ASSPAGRYGYT | TRBV7-3 | . | TRBJ1-2 | .
ASTKGGPSYNEQF | TRBV7-2 | . | TRBJ2-1 | .
SASQGAGANVLT | TRBV20-1 | once | TRBJ2-6 | TRBD1
ASSSSGTYEQY | TRBV7-2 | few | TRBJ2-7 | .
ASSAQQEETQY | TRBV2 | once | . | .
ASRGLSGEQY | TRBV12-3/TRBV12-4 | few | TRBJ2-4 | .
ASTRATSGGETQY | TRBV2 | . | . | TRBD2
AISMGGNSPLH | TRBV10-3 | . | TRBJ1-6 | .
ASSNRGDRPYEQY | TRBV11-2 | . | TRBJ2-7 | TRBD1
SGGGGGPQH | TRBV29-1 | few | TRBJ1-5 | .
ASSQVSSRTGDEKLF | TRBV4-1 | . | TRBJ1-4 | TRBD1
ASSELGRGRETQY | TRBV2 | . | TRBJ2-5 | TRBD1
ASGSTPWTGGSSGANVLT | TRBV12-5 | . | TRBJ2-6 | TRBD1
SARGTGLVGQPQH | TRBV20-1 | . | TRBJ1-5 | TRBD1
ASSQDRSGGAGWDTGELF | TRBV4-2 | . | TRBJ2-2 | TRBD2
ASSLRAGMNYEQY | TRBV5-6 | few | . | .
ASSTSGPVAGVIGELF | TRBV6-5 | . | TRBJ2-2 | TRBD2
ASSFSGPTASSADTQY | TRBV7-2 | once | TRBJ2-3 | .
ASRVEQGARTEAF | TRBV6-5 | . | TRBJ1-1 | TRBD1
ASSPSLSGSYEQY | TRBV6-5 | few | TRBJ2-7 | .
ASSQGTRQY | TRBV18 | . | TRBJ2-3 | .
AISSKTGGGLGEQF | TRBV10-3 | few | TRBJ2-1 | TRBD1
ASSPMLDPTYEQY | TRBV3-1 | . | TRBJ2-7 | .
SARTGNERF | TRBV20-1 | few | TRBJ2-1 | .
ASSPTGAYGEQY | TRBV6-2/TRBV6-3 | few | TRBJ2-7 | .
ASSSPVASGANVLT | TRBV5-1 | many | TRBJ2-6 | .
ASSVVPSTYEQY | TRBV9 | few | TRBJ2-7 | .
ASSLVAGGPRNEQF | TRBV7-9 | . | TRBJ2-1 | TRBD2
ASSYGDWSGLAYNEQF | TRBV6-2/TRBV6-3 | few | TRBJ2-1 | TRBD2
ASSRSQTRNYGYT | TRBV3-1 | few | TRBJ1-2 | .
SAQSSYNSPLH | TRBV29-1 | few | TRBJ1-6 | .